This TCR beta chain was recovered during a study of CD8+ T cells in alopecia areata. The J segment lost 2 bases and the V segment lost 6 bases, leaving 1 base of the junction unmatched. CDR1 and CDR2 (germline): SQVTM, ANQGSEA. The length of the CDR3 is 12 residues. RNA extraction and reverse transcription yielded cDNA as sequencing template. Using immunoSEQ multiplex PCR, the repertoire was profiled, and TCRdb retains in-frame clones only, with some absent. The sample holds some 110,000 clones, roughly 66% seen once. Study conclusions and caveats: An increase in clonality over normal scalp was evident in lesional scalp, especially alopecia totalis/universalis. In patients, TCRs were shared less clearly than in mice, and HLA may possibly be involved.

About this clone itself: Its target is not known.

Sequenced sample: CD4+ T cells sorted from blood. The sequence was obtained from a human donor in good health. The chain links TRBV29-1 to TRBJ1-2; 9 bases are a match to TRBD1. CDR3 nucleotide sequence: TGCAGCGTCGACAGGGGGAACTATGGCTACACCTTC. Protein product: CSVDRGNYGYTF.